The clone carrying this T cell receptor (beta chain) was counted at least ten times. The antigen remains undetermined. The record originates from a study of read filtering for tumor transcriptome and immune sequencing. Overall study context: Transcriptome libraries were built from DNase-treated RNA.

From approximately 430 ng of RNA, a library with molecular barcoded alpha/delta and beta/gamma adaptors was made. TCRdb processed the reads anew with MiXCR; each CDR3 protein has one entry. The sample has more than 35,000 distinct CDR3 sequences, approximately 15% seen once. Study-level points and caveats: RNA-seq captured clonotypes less deeply and reliably than IR-seq.

There are 17 residues in the CDR3. In germline, CDR1 is SGHRS, CDR2 YFSETQ. Trimming removed 0 bases from V and 2 bases from J, with 12 bases in between. The origin of this receptor is a donor at least 40 years old with multiple myeloma. Sequencing used a population of CD138-negative cells sorted from bone marrow. The rearrangement uses TRBV5-1 and TRBJ2-6, with a tentative D call TRBD2 (7 bases). CDR3 protein: CASSLGTGGAGANVLTF. The DNA of the CDR3 is TGCGCCAGCAGCTTGGGGACGGGGGGCGCTGGGGCCAACGTCCTGACTTTC.